These 18 T cell receptor beta chains were all obtained from the same sample, sequenced in a study of blood T cell repertoires in COVID-19. Repertoires were generated with immunoSEQ multiplex PCR, while TCRdb's copy carries only in-frame clones and drops some. The repertoire holds 200,000 to 300,000 clones, approximately 88% seen once, with 2% to 2.5% in the top ten. Sequenced: PBMCs or T cells enriched from blood (not recorded which). These receptor sequences come from a woman between 40 and 50 years old with acute COVID-19.

The chain employs TRBV5-1 and TRBJ2-4; a weak D match, TRBD1 (6 bases). V was shortened by 0 bases and J by 1 base, with 11 bases between the two germline ends. The CDR3 is 16 residues long. Germline CDR1 is SGHRS and CDR2 is YFSETQ. CDR3 nucleotide sequence: TGCGCCAGCAGCTTGGGGGGGCGCGAGGCCAAAAACATTCAGTACTTC. As protein: CASSLGGREAKNIQYF.

The rearrangement joins TRBV18 to TRBJ2-1; 7 bases are shared with TRBD2. Per germline, CDR1 KGHSH and CDR2 LQKENI. This CDR3 has 14 residues. J gave up 6 bases and V 2 bases, and 4 bases lay outside the gene matches. CDR3 coding DNA: TGTGCCAGCTCACCATTACCGGGGGGCAATGAGCAGTTCTTC. Its translation is CASSPLPGGNEQFF.

The sample holds one count of this clone. The V gene is TRBV9, the J gene TRBJ2-1, with TRBD2 identical over 9 bases. V was pared by 0 bases and J by 0 bases, with 7 bases of the junction left unmatched. The germline V gene has CDR1 SGDLS and CDR2 YYNGEE. This CDR3 spans 18 amino acids. The DNA for the CDR3 is TGTGCCAGCAGCGTAGGACCCACTAGCGGGCCCTCCTACAATGAGCAGTTCTTC. The encoded protein is CASSVGPTSGPSYNEQFF.

This chain links TRBV7-2 with TRBJ2-7, with TRBD1 identical over 8 bases. The V gene end was trimmed by 1 base and the J gene end by 4 bases; junction bases not matched to a gene: 3. Per germline, CDR1 SGHTA and CDR2 FQGNSA. This CDR3 has 14 residues. Here the CDR3 reads CASSLGRGRYEQYF. The CDR3 coding sequence is TGTGCCAGCAGCTTAGGCAGGGGGCGATACGAGCAGTACTTC.

The J gene is TRBJ1-4, the V gene TRBV27; D might be TRBD1 (6 bases). V dropped 6 bases and J dropped 6 bases, with 23 bases sitting between them. The CDR3 totals 17 residues. Germline lookup yields CDR1 MNHEY and CDR2 SMNVEV (reference sequence). The CDR3 DNA reads TGTGCCAGCAGCCCATGGGCAGGGAGGGGGGAGGATGAAAAACTGTTTTTT. It translates to CASSPWAGRGEDEKLFF.

This clone is a singleton in its sample. The V gene is TRBV13, the J gene TRBJ2-7, with 9 bases identical to TRBD2. V shed 6 bases and J 0 bases; nucleotides not matched to a gene: 9. CDR1 and CDR2 from the germline V gene are PRHDT and FYEKMQ (reference sequence). This CDR3 contains 16 residues. This CDR3 reads CASRRAGTSLSYEQYV. CDR3 DNA: TGTGCCAGCAGACGAGCCGGGACTAGCCTCTCCTACGAGCAGTACGTC.

This chain connects TRBV10-2 to TRBJ2-7, with no clear D. V was clipped by 5 bases and J by 0 bases, with 8 bases between them. Germline loops: CDR1 WSHSY, CDR2 SAAADI. CDR3 size: 13 residues. CDR3 DNA: TGCGCCAGCAGTAGAGGAACCTCCTACGAGCAGTACTTC. It codes for CASSRGTSYEQYF.

The rearrangement links TRBV5-1 to TRBJ1-3; TRBD1 agrees at 8 bases. The germline CDR1 and CDR2 sequences are SGHRS and YFSETQ. The CDR3 runs to 17 residues. J lost 0 bases, V lost 3 bases, and 8 bases had no gene match. For the CDR3, the DNA is TGCGCCAGCAGCTCCGGACAGGGATCCCTCTCTGGAAACACCATATATTTT. This encodes CASSSGQGSLSGNTIYF.

CDR3 nucleotides: TGCGCCAGCAGCTTGGATGGCGGGTCGGGGGAGCAGTACTTC. It specifies CASSLDGGSGEQYF. The chain employs TRBV5-1 and TRBJ2-7; TRBD2 might be the D (5 bases). V dropped 0 bases and J dropped 7 bases, with 14 bases sitting between them. This CDR3 region has 14 residues. Germline CDR1 and CDR2: SGHRS and YFSETQ.

This chain joins TRBV6-5 and TRBJ2-5, with 10 bases identical to TRBD2. V shed 2 bases, J shed 5 bases, and the junction held 8 bases outside the gene matches. This CDR3 comprises 16 residues. The germline CDR1 and CDR2 sequences are MNHEY and SVGAGI. The CDR3 sequence: CASSYLSGGAGETQYF. In DNA form, the CDR3 reads TGTGCCAGCAGTTACCTAAGCGGGGGGGCTGGGGAGACCCAGTACTTC.

The count of this clone is one. This chain uses TRBV7-2 with TRBJ2-7; D is possibly TRBD2 (5 bases). Germline values: CDR1 SGHTA, CDR2 FQGNSA. CDR3 size: 14 residues. The V gene lost 2 bases and the J gene lost 2 bases, with 10 bases spanning the gap. The CDR3 DNA reads as TGTGCCAGCAGCTTAAGGCGGGCGACCTACGAGCAGTACTTC. Translation gives CASSLRRATYEQYF.

The genes are TRBV7-2 and TRBJ2-3, with 8 bases lining up with TRBD2. This CDR3 has 15 amino acids. The germline V gene has CDR1 SGHTA and CDR2 FQGNSA. Trimming removed 1 base from V and 5 bases from J; junction bases left unmatched: 5. The CDR3: CASSLEVAGLDTQYF. The CDR3 DNA reads TGTGCCAGCAGCTTAGAGGTAGCGGGGTTAGATACGCAGTATTTT.

The rearrangement uses TRBV9 and TRBJ2-5, with no clear D. CDR3 length equals 12 residues. Germline V gene lookup returns CDR1 SGDLS and CDR2 YYNGEE. The ends were cut back, 4 bases at V and 2 bases at J, with 6 bases in the middle. The CDR3 DNA reads TGTGCCAGCAGCACCACTCAAGAGACCCAGTACTTC. Its translation is CASSTTQETQYF. Supplemented by reference TRBV9 and TRBJ2-5, the full variable domain reads DSGVTQTPKHLITATGQRVTLRCSPRSGDLSVYWYQQSLDQGLQFLIQYYNGEERAKGNILERFSAQQFPDLHSELNLSSLELGDSALYFCASSTTQETQYFGPGTRLLVL.

This chain uses TRBV6-1 with TRBJ1-1, with 10 positions matching TRBD1. Unmatched junction bases numbered 9, after V lost 1 base and J lost 1 base. Germline V lookup: CDR1 MNHNS, CDR2 SASEGT. There are 18 residues in the CDR3. In DNA, the CDR3 is TGTGCCAGCAGTGAAGAGAGGACAGGGGGGCGGAGGAACACTGAAGCTTTCTTT. This sequence encodes CASSEERTGGRRNTEAFF.

This sequence joins TRBV19 and TRBJ1-2; D possibly corresponds to TRBD1 (5 bases). Deletions cut 7 bases from V and 6 bases from J, with 18 bases between. CDR3 size: 14 residues. Germline assignment: CDR1 LNHDA and CDR2 SQIVND (reference sequence). The CDR3 DNA reads TGTGCCAGTACTCCTTGGCGGGGGGGTCATGGCTACACCTTC. Translated, it gives CASTPWRGGHGYTF.

The chain joins TRBV10-3 to TRBJ2-3, with TRBD2 as a possible D gene (6 bases). The germline V gene has CDR1 ENHRY and CDR2 SYGVKD. Trimming stripped 7 bases from V and 4 bases from J, with 12 bases between. The CDR3 spans 13 residues. CDR3 sequence: CAITGVRSDTQYF. The CDR3 bases are TGTGCCATCACGGGGGTCCGTTCAGATACGCAGTATTTT.

The V and J genes are TRBV7-9 and TRBJ2-7; a possible D gene is TRBD2 (5 bases). Germline CDR1 and CDR2: SEHNR and FQNEAQ (reference sequence). The CDR3 is 15 amino acids. V was trimmed by 1 base and J by 7 bases, leaving 17 bases between them. CDR3 residues: CASSLGETAEREQYV. In DNA form, the CDR3 reads TGTGCCAGCAGCTTAGGGGAGACCGCCGAGCGGGAGCAGTACGTC.

This sequence joins TRBV15 and TRBJ2-4, with 9 nucleotides matching TRBD2. This CDR3 is built from 17 residues. Germline CDR1 LNHNV, CDR2 YYDKDF (reference sequence). J lost 4 bases, V lost 0 bases, and 7 bases had no gene match. CDR3 region: CATSRDGAGGEKNIQYF. The DNA for the CDR3 is TGTGCCACCAGCAGAGATGGGGCGGGAGGGGAGAAAAACATTCAGTACTTC.